Listed below are T cell receptor beta chains from one sample, sequenced in a study of long-term antiretroviral therapy in people with HIV. Repertoires were generated with immunoSEQ multiplex PCR, while TCRdb's copy carries only in-frame clones and drops some. Of 20,000 to 30,000 clones listed, just under 85% are singletons. Sequences were derived from unsorted PBMCs, sampled 0.7 years before starting antiretroviral therapy. The origin of the receptors is a man younger than 40 with HIV. Each CDR3 is given with its conserved first and last residue. The D gene is left open where the match is weak. A clone size is listed for some rows: how often the clone was seen (once, few, many), or a class if it is expanded.

cdr3_nt cdr3_aa v_call d_call clone_size j_call
TGTGCCAGCAGTCCATGGACAGGGAATTCTTCACCCCTCCACTTT CASSPWTGNSSPLHF TRBV28 TRBD1 few TRBJ1-6
TGTGCCAGCACGAGGGCCCGACAGGGGCACTATGGCTACACCTTC CASTRARQGHYGYTF TRBV6-1 TRBD1 NA TRBJ1-2
TGTGCCACCACCGATGGAGGGTTTCCCTACGAGCAGTACTTC CATTDGGFPYEQYF TRBV15 NA NA TRBJ2-7
TGTGCCAGCAGTCAGGGGTTGAGGACTGAAGCTTTCTTT CASSQGLRTEAFF TRBV6-5 NA NA TRBJ1-1
TGTGCCAGCAGCTTTCGAACCACCGGGGAGCTGTTTTTT CASSFRTTGELFF TRBV11-3 NA NA TRBJ2-2
TGTGCCAGCAGCTTCCCCTCCTCCTTCACAGGGATAAAGACCCAGTACTTC CASSFPSSFTGIKTQYF TRBV7-2 NA NA TRBJ2-5
TGTGCCAGTAGTCCGGGCGGCTCCTACAATGAGCAGTTCTTC CASSPGGSYNEQFF TRBV19 NA NA TRBJ2-1
TGTGCCAGCTCACCACAGGGGACGCACACAGATACGCAGTATTTT CASSPQGTHTDTQYF TRBV18 NA NA TRBJ2-3
TGTGCCAGCAGCGTAGCGAGCAGGATGAACACCGGGGAGCTGTTTTTT CASSVASRMNTGELFF TRBV9 NA NA TRBJ2-2
TGCGCCAGCAGCTTGGGAGACTACGAGCAGTACTTC CASSLGDYEQYF TRBV5-1 NA few TRBJ2-7
TGTGCCAGCAGCTTGAGTTGGACAGGGCCTCTAATAAACTATGGCTACACCTTC CASSLSWTGPLINYGYTF TRBV11-2 TRBD1 NA TRBJ1-2
TGTGCCAGCAGCTCTGGGACAGCTCCTACCTACGAGCAGTACTTC CASSSGTAPTYEQYF TRBV5-4 TRBD1 few TRBJ2-7
TGTGCCAGCAGTTTATTCCCAGGGCGCAGGCAGCCCCAGCATTTT CASSLFPGRRQPQHF TRBV27 NA NA TRBJ1-5
TGTGCCAGCAGCCTACTCCCCCCGGGACAGGGAAACAATGAGCAGTTCTTC CASSLLPPGQGNNEQFF TRBV14 TRBD1 NA TRBJ2-1
TGTGCCAGCAGTGAACAGGGTGTGAACACTGAAGCTTTCTTT CASSEQGVNTEAFF TRBV6-1 NA NA TRBJ1-1